The 3 T cell receptor beta chains below all came from one sample that was sequenced in a study of blood T cell repertoires in COVID-19. Repertoires were generated with immunoSEQ multiplex PCR, while TCRdb's copy carries only in-frame clones and drops some. The sample holds more than 100,000 clones, 82% seen once. Sequenced input: peripheral blood. These receptor sequences come from a woman in her sixties or seventies with acute or convalescent COVID-19.

The rearrangement joins TRBV6-2 or TRBV6-3 to TRBJ1-5; D possibly corresponds to TRBD1 (6 bases). The CDR3 is 16 residues long. V was shortened by 6 bases and J by 5 bases, with 20 bases between the two germline ends. Germline CDR1 is MNHEY and CDR2 is SVGEGT. The CDR3 sequence is CASSPLGGYKDQPQHF. The CDR3 coding sequence is TGTGCCAGCAGCCCCTTAGGGGGATATAAGGATCAGCCCCAGCATTTT.

The rearrangement uses TRBV30 and TRBJ1-3; a possible D gene is TRBD1 (5 bases). The CDR3 runs to 16 residues. Germline V lookup: CDR1 GTSNPN, CDR2 SVGIG (reference sequence). V was clipped by 0 bases and J by 4 bases, with 16 bases between them. The CDR3 here is CAWSVWGVPLGNTIYF. For the CDR3, the DNA is TGTGCCTGGAGTGTATGGGGGGTCCCTCTGGGAAACACCATATATTTT.

The J gene is TRBJ1-2, the V gene TRBV4-3; D uncertain. Between the trimmed V and J ends, which lost 1 base and 6 bases, there was a span of 6 bases. Germline V gene lookup returns CDR1 LGHNA and CDR2 YSLEER. This CDR3 spans 12 amino acids. CDR3: CASSQGANGYTF. CDR3 coding DNA: TGCGCCAGCAGCCAAGGGGCGAATGGCTACACCTTC.